The 4 T cell receptor beta chains below were found in one sample sequenced in a study of T cells in Graves' hyperthyroidism and ophthalmopathy. Amplification of TCR beta CDR3 regions was performed using RNA transcripts as template. A set of HTBI primers served as the primers for a first-round RT-PCR of the TCR CDR3. Using its own MiXCR run on the multiplex PCR reads, TCRdb lists one record per CDR3 protein. The sample has hundreds of thousands of distinct CDR3 sequences, approximately 15% seen once. The sample comprised blood. All receptors derive from a woman in her forties with Graves' ophthalmopathy.

CDR3 protein: CSASKVSGANVLTF. The CDR3 nucleotides read TGCAGTGCTAGTAAAGTCTCTGGGGCCAACGTCCTGACTTTC. The chain employs TRBV20-1 and TRBJ2-6; D not resolved. CDR1 and CDR2 from the germline V gene are DFQATT and SNEGSKA (reference sequence). This CDR3 contains 14 residues. V was cut by 3 bases and J by 0 bases, with 6 bases left in between.

This clonotype has a handful of counts. This chain uses TRBV18 with TRBJ1-1, with TRBD1 matching 7 bases. V lost 2 bases to trimming and J lost 7 bases; unmatched junction nucleotides: 7. CDR3 size: 14 residues. Germline CDR1 and CDR2: KGHSH and LQKENI. The CDR3: CASSPGTVEFEAFF. CDR3 coding DNA: TGTGCCAGCTCACCAGGGACAGTAGAGTTTGAAGCTTTCTTT. The full variable domain, rest sourced from reference TRBV18 and TRBJ1-1, is NAGVMQNPRHLVRRRGQEARLRCSPMKGHSHVYWYRQLPEEGLKFMVYLQKENIIDESGMPKERFSAEFPKEGPSILRIQQVVRGDSAAYFCASSPGTVEFEAFFGQGTRLTVV.

This clonotype was seen many times. J is TRBJ2-5 and V is TRBV6-2 or TRBV6-3; D unresolved. This CDR3 is 16 amino acids long. The V end lost 3 bases, the J end lost 3 bases, and 17 bases lay between the germline ends. Germline CDR1 and CDR2: MNHEY and SVGEGT. The CDR3 region has the DNA TGTGCCAGCAGTTATTCGGCCGAACAAATGGAAGAGACCCAGTACTTC. Residues: CASSYSAEQMEETQYF.

This clonotype was recorded at least ten times. The J gene is TRBJ2-5, the V gene TRBV5-1, with TRBD1 matching 7 bases. The CDR3 has 17 residues. The V gene's germline CDR1 is SGHRS and CDR2 YFSETQ. The J segment lost 2 bases and the V segment lost 3 bases, leaving 13 bases of the junction unmatched. CDR3 coding DNA: TGCGCCAGCAGCTACTATACCACTTCGGACAGGCAAGAGACCCAGTACTTC. This translates into CASSYYTTSDRQETQYF.